The present entry profiles one TCR beta chain with its context. CDR3 length: 16 residues. Germline lookup yields CDR1 MNHEY and CDR2 SMNVEV (reference sequence). The V end was cut by 3 bases, the J end by 5 bases, with 18 bases between. The source of the sample is a study of blood T cell repertoires in COVID-19. Overall study context: Spain, Italy and the United States supplied samples that represented acute and convalescent COVID-19. T cells, B-cell-depleted T cells, or PBMCs supplied cDNA or gDNA.

Under the authors' procedure: Amplification of reference gene primers was used by the study to estimate nucleated cell counts. Produced via immunoSEQ multiplex PCR; TCRdb's table is partial and in-frame only. Clone size and V and J calls were adopted from that table, with D and trimming inferred from the DNA. The repertoire holds more than 65,000 clones, with roughly 88% as singletons. The source material was peripheral blood. The clonotype comes from a woman aged 45 to 65 with acute or convalescent COVID-19. V usage is TRBV27 and J usage is TRBJ2-3, with D possibly matching TRBD2 (5 bases). The CDR3 DNA sequence: TGTGCCAGCAGTTTTCCAACGGGAAGAGGGAAAGATACGCAGTATTTT. Translating it yields CASSFPTGRGKDTQYF.